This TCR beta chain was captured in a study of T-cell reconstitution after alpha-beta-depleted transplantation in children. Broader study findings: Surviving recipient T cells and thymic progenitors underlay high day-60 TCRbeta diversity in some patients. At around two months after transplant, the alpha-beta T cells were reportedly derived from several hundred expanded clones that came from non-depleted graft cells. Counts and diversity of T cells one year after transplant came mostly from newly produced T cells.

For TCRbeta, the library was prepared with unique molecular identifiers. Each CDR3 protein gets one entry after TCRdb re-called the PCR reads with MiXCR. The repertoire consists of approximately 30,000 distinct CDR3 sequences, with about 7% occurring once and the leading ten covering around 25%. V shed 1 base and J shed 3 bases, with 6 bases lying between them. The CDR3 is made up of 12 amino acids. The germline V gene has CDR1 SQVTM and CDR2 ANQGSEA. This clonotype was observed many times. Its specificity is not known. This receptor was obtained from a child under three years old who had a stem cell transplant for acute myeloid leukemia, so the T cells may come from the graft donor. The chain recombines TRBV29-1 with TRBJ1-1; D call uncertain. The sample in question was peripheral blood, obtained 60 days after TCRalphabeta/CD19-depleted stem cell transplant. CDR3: CSVEGQDTEAFF. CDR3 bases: TGCAGCGTTGAAGGGCAGGACACTGAAGCTTTCTTT.